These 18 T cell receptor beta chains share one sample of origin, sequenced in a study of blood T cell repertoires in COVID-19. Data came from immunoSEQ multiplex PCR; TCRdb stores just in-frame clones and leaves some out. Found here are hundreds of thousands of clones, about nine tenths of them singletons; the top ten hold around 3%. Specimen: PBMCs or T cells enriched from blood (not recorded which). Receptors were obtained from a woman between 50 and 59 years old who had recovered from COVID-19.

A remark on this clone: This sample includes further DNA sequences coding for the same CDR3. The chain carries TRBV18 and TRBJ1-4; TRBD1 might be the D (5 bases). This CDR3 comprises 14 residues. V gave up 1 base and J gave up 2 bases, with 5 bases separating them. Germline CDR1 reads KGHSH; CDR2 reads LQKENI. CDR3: CASSPQGTNEKLFF. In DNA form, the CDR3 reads TGTGCCAGCTCACCACAGGGGACTAATGAAAAACTGTTTTTT.

The CDR3 sequence is CASSPGTVGRYGYTF. CDR3 in DNA: TGCGCCAGCAGCCCGGGGACAGTGGGGCGTTATGGCTACACCTTC. The rearrangement joins TRBV4-3 to TRBJ1-2; 7 nucleotides line up with TRBD1. V trimming: 4 bases; J trimming: 5 bases; junction bases outside the gene matches: 10. Germline assignment: CDR1 LGHNA and CDR2 YSLEER. The CDR3 extends over 15 amino acids.

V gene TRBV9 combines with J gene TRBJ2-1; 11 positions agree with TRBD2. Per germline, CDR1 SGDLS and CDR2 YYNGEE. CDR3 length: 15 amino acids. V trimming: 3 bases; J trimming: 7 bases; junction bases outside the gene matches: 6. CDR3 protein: CASSGSGRARNEQFF. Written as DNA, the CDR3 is TGTGCCAGCAGCGGTAGCGGGAGGGCCAGGAATGAGCAGTTCTTC.

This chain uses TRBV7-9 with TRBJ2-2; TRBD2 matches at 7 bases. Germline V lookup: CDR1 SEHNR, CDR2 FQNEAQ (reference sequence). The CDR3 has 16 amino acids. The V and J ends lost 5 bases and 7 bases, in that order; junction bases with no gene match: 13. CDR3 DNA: TGTGCCAGCAGCGCCCTTGGCGGGAGTGCTAGCGGGGAGCTGTTTTTT. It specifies CASSALGGSASGELFF.

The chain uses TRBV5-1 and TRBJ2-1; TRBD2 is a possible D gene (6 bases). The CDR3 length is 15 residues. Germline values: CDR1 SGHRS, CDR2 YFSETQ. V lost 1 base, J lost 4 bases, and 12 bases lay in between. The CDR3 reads CASSLSVSGYNEQFF. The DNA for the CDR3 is TGCGCCAGCAGCTTGTCGGTTAGCGGATACAATGAGCAGTTCTTC.

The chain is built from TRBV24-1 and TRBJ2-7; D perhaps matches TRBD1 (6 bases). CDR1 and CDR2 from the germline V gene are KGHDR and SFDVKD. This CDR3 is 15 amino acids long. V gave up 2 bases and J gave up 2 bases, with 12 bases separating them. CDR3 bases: TGTGCCACCAGTGATTCTGGACAGACCCCCTACGAGCAGTACTTC. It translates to CATSDSGQTPYEQYF.

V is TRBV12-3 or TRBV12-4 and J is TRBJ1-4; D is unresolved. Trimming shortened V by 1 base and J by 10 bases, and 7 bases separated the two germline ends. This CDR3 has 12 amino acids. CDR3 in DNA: TGTGCCAGCAGTTTAGGGCGGAGAAAACTGTTTTTT. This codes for CASSLGRRKLFF.

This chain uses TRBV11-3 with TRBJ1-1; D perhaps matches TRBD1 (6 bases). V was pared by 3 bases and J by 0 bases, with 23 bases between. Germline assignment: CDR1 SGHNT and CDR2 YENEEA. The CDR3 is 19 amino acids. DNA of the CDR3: TGTGCCAGCAGCTTTTTCAGGGGCATTTCCCACACACTGAACACTGAAGCTTTCTTT. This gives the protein CASSFFRGISHTLNTEAFF.

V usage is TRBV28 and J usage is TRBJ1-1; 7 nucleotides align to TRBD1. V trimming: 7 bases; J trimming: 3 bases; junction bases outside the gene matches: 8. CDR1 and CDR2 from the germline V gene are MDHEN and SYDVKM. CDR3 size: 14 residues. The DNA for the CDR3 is TGTGCCAGCAACCAAGGGGGCGCGGACACTGAAGCTTTCTTT. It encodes CASNQGGADTEAFF. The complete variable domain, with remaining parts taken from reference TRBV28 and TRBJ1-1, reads DVKVTQSSRYLVKRTGEKVFLECVQDMDHENMFWYRQDPGLGLRLIYFSYDVKMKEKGDIPEGYSVSREKKERFSLILESASTNQTSMYLCASNQGGADTEAFFGQGTRLTVV.

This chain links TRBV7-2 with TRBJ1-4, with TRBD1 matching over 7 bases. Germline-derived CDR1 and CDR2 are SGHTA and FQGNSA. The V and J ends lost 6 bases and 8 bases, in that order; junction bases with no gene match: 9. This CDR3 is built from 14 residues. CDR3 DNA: TGTGCCAGCAGGTCCAAGGGGGCAGGGGAAAAACTGTTTTTT. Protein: CASRSKGAGEKLFF.

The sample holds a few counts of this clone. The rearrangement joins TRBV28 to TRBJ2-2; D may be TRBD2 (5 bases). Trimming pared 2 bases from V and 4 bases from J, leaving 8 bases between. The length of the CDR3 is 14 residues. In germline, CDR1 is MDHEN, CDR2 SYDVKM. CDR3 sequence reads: CASSLVRGTGELFF. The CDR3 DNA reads TGTGCCAGCAGTTTAGTTCGGGGCACCGGGGAGCTGTTTTTT.

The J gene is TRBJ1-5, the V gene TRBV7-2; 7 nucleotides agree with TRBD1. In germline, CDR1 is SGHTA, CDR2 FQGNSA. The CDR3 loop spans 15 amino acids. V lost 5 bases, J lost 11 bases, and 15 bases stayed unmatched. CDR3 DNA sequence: TGTGCCAGCAGCGAACTGTCAGGGGGGCGAAGGGCCCAGCATTTT. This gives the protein CASSELSGGRRAQHF.

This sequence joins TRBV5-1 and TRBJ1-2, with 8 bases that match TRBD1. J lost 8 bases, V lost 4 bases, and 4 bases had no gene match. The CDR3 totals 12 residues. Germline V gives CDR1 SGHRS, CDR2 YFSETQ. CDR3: CASSMTGAGYTF. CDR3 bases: TGCGCCAGCAGCATGACAGGGGCCGGCTACACCTTC.

The CDR3 coding sequence is TGTGCCAGCAGTTACGGGACAGGGGGCGCAACTGTTCAGCCCCAGCATTTT. Translation: CASSYGTGGATVQPQHF. V and J are TRBV28 and TRBJ1-5, with 12 bases matching TRBD1. Trimming took 4 bases from V and 6 from J; bases not matched to a gene: 10. The length of the CDR3 is 17 residues. Germline CDR1 and CDR2: MDHEN and SYDVKM.

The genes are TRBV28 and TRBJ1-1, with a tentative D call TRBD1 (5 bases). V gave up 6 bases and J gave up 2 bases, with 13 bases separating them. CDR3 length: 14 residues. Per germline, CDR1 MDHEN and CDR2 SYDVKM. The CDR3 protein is CASRPGTSNTEAFF. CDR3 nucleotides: TGTGCCAGCAGACCCGGGACTTCCAACACTGAAGCTTTCTTT.

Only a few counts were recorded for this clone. CDR3 sequence (DNA): TGCGCCAGCAGCTACAGACAGGGAAACACTGAAGCTTTCTTT. Encoded protein: CASSYRQGNTEAFF. V and J are TRBV4-1 and TRBJ1-1, with 7 bases aligning to TRBD1. After removal of 5 bases from V and 2 bases from J, the junction contained 5 bases not matched to a gene. Germline V gene lookup returns CDR1 MGHRA and CDR2 YSYEKL. CDR3 length: 14 residues.

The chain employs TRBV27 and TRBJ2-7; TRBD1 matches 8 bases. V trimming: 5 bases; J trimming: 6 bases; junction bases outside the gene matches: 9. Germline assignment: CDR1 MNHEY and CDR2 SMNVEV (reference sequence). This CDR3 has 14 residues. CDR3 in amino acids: CASSPTVDRAEQYF. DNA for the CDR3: TGTGCCAGCAGTCCCACGGTGGACAGGGCCGAGCAGTACTTC.

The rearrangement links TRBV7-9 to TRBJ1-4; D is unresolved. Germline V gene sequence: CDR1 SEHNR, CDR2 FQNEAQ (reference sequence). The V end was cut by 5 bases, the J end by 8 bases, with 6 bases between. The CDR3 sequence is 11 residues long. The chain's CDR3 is CASSQTEKLFF. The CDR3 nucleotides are TGTGCCAGCAGCCAGACAGAAAAACTGTTTTTT.